The subject of this entry is one T cell receptor beta chain. Original processing notes: From reference gene primer amplification, estimates of nucleated cell counts were derived. Sequenced by immunoSEQ multiplex PCR; TCRdb stores in-frame clones only, minus some. V and J calls and clone size follow that table, whereas D and trimming were derived from the DNA. The sample contains some 150,000 clones, 75% to 90% of which appear only once. This sample stems from a study of blood T cell repertoires in COVID-19. Study-level information: Acute and convalescent COVID-19 specimens originated in the United States, Italy and Spain. In each case, the material was cDNA or gDNA derived from T cells, B-cell-depleted T cells, or PBMCs.

V lost 5 bases to trimming and J lost 6 bases, with 17 bases between them. The CDR3 has 14 amino acids. Germline V gives CDR1 MDHEN, CDR2 SYDVKM. The TCR originated in a woman aged 55-70 years with active COVID-19. This chain links TRBV28 with TRBJ2-7, with D tentatively TRBD2 (6 bases). Input material: peripheral blood. CDR3 bases: TGTGCCAGCAGTCTACGGGGGTTGGAGGTCGAGCAGTACTTC. As protein: CASSLRGLEVEQYF. The variable domain in full, with the rest retrieved from reference TRBV28 and TRBJ2-7, is DVKVTQSSRYLVKRTGEKVFLECVQDMDHENMFWYRQDPGLGLRLIYFSYDVKMKEKGDIPEGYSVSREKKERFSLILESASTNQTSMYLCASSLRGLEVEQYFGPGTRLTVT.